This T cell receptor beta chain is drawn from a study of cytomegalovirus exposure and HLA in healthy donors. Study-level results: In a later analysis, the majority of CMV-associated beta chains seemingly showed HLA restriction. Most TCRs appeared rarely, but some public TCRs recurred in many donors.

PCR employed 60 Vbeta and 13 Jbeta primers. In the study's own analysis: Unique TCR beta chains numbered 80 million to 95 million in a later analysis, with around 11 million shared. Produced via immunoSEQ multiplex PCR; TCRdb's table is partial and in-frame only. The D gene and trimming were derived from the DNA, and the V and J assignments and clone size from that table. The table has some 90,000 clones, 76% seen once; the top ten hold about 3.1%. This CDR3 spans 13 amino acids. The junction had 1 base not matched to a gene; V was cut back by 0 bases and J by 6 bases. In germline, CDR1 is MRHNA, CDR2 SNTAGT. As to this clone: Antigen: not known.

This receptor was obtained from a man aged 40-55 years in good health and CMV-seronegative. Sequenced: PBMCs. The rearrangement joins TRBV6-4 to TRBJ2-7; 8 bases match TRBD1. The CDR3 spells CASSDSDRGEQYF. CDR3 in DNA: TGTGCCAGCAGTGACTCCGACAGGGGCGAGCAGTACTTC.